This TCR beta chain came from a study of breast tumors, draining lymph nodes, adjacent tissues. TCRdb re-called the multiplex PCR reads with MiXCR, one entry per CDR3 protein. The repertoire holds around 300,000 distinct CDR3 sequences, with over 30% as singletons. The CDR3 runs to 14 residues. The junction had 4 bases not matched to a gene; V was cut back by 3 bases and J by 2 bases. Germline lookup yields CDR1 MNHEY and CDR2 SVGAGI. This clonotype has ten or more counts. The lymph nodes were axillary draining lymph nodes from breast cancer patients. The specimen sequenced was axillary lymph node tissue. The clonotype was recovered from a female donor with breast cancer. Some clones in this sample may be carry-over from other donors' samples. V and J are TRBV6-5 and TRBJ2-7; 7 bases match TRBD1. CDR3 nucleotides: TGTGCCAGCAGTTATGGACAGGTGGCCTACGAGCAGTACTTC. This sequence encodes CASSYGQVAYEQYF.